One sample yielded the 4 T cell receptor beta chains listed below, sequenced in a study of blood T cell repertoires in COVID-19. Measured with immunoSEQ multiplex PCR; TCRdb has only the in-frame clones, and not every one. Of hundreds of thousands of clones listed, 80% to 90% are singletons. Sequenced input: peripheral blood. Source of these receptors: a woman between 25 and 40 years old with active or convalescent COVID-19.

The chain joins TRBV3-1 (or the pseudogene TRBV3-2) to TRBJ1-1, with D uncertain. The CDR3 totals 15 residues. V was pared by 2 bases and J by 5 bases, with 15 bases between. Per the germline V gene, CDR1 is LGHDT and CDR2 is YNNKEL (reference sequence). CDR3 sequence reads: CASSQLKRMRTEAFF. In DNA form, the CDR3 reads TGTGCCAGCAGCCAACTTAAGAGAATGAGGACTGAAGCTTTCTTT.

The CDR3 spells CASSQGTGIGGYTF. The CDR3 DNA reads TGCGCCAGCAGCCAAGGGACAGGGATAGGAGGCTACACCTTC. This sequence joins TRBV4-1 and TRBJ1-2, with 8 bases matching TRBD1. The germline V gene encodes CDR1 MGHRA and CDR2 YSYEKL. V trimming: 1 base; J trimming: 8 bases; junction bases outside the gene matches: 6. This CDR3 is 14 amino acids long.

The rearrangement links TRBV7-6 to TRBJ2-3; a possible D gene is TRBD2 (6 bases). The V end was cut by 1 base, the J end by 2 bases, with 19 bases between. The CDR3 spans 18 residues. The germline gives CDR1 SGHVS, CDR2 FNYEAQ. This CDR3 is CASSLVPSGDRTTDTQYF. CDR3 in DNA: TGTGCCAGCAGCTTAGTTCCCTCGGGGGATAGAACCACAGATACGCAGTATTTT. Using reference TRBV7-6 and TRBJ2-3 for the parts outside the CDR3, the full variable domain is GAGVSQSPRYKVTKRGQDVALRCDPISGHVSLYWYRQALGQGPEFLTYFNYEAQQDKSGLPNDRFSAERPEGSISTLTIQRTEQRDSAMYRCASSLVPSGDRTTDTQYFGPGTRLTVL.

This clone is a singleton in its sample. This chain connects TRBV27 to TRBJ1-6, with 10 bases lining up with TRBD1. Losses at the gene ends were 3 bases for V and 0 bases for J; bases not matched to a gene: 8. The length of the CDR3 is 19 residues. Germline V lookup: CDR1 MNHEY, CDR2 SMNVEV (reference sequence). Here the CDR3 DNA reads TGTGCCAGCAGTTTGAAGGGACAGGGGACCCTCTCCTATAATTCACCCCTCCACTTT. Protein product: CASSLKGQGTLSYNSPLHF.